This T cell receptor (beta chain) stems from a study of T cell responses to AZD1222 COVID-19 vaccine. Broader study findings: The donor group comprised mostly white British people and more females; the analysis possibly underestimated clonal diversity.

Germline V gene data show CDR1 as LGHDT and CDR2 as YNNKEL (reference sequence). V was pared by 4 bases and J by 6 bases, with 12 bases between. The CDR3 covers 14 residues. This clone turned up a few times. Its antigen is not identified. Here immunoSEQ multiplex PCR was the method, and the copy in TCRdb shows in-frame clones only, minus some. The sample yields about 140,000 clones, approximately 85% seen once. The chain combines TRBV3-1 (or the pseudogene TRBV3-2) with TRBJ2-2; a weak D match, TRBD1 (6 bases). The input for sequencing was peripheral blood, taken on day 0 of AZD1222 vaccination. This clonotype was obtained from an adult in good health. The CDR3 DNA reads TGTGCCAGCAGCCTAACAGGGTTTCCCGGGGAGCTGTTTTTT. It yields the protein CASSLTGFPGELFF.